Here is one TCR beta chain with its context. Sequencing was performed with immunoSEQ multiplex PCR; in TCRdb, only in-frame clones are kept and a portion is missing. The sample includes around 980,000 clones, around three quarters of them seen just once. The data originate from a study of shared clonotypes between healthy human individuals. CDR3 length: 17 amino acids. Germline V CDR1 and CDR2: SEHNR, FQNEAQ (reference sequence). Trimming removed 5 bases from V and 3 bases from J; junction bases left unmatched: 14. The chain employs TRBV7-9 and TRBJ2-7; 9 nucleotides line up with TRBD2. The sequence was obtained from a man aged 18-30 years in good health. Some clones in this sample may be carry-over from other donors' samples. The material sequenced was memory CD4+ T cells from PBMCs. Stated subset: CD45RA-negative fraction. The CDR3 loop is CASSPNRISGRFYEQYF. DNA of the CDR3: TGTGCCAGCAGCCCTAATAGGATAAGCGGGAGGTTCTACGAGCAGTACTTC.